This T cell receptor (beta chain) was profiled in a study of T cell responses to AZD1222 COVID-19 vaccine. At the level of the study: Investigators merged groups given second doses at roughly 4 or roughly 12 weeks. Study-wide results and limits: Repertoire samples came only from after the peak T cell response.

The CDR3 is 14 residues long. CDR1 is SGHRS, CDR2 YFSETQ, per germline. V was trimmed by 0 bases and J by 0 bases, leaving 6 bases between them. Concerning this clone itself: As yet, its antigen is unknown.

Data came from immunoSEQ multiplex PCR; TCRdb stores just in-frame clones and leaves some out. This sample has about 110,000 clones, with 81% found just once. V usage is TRBV5-1 and J usage is TRBJ2-5; D is undetermined. Sequenced material: peripheral blood, taken on day 0 of AZD1222 vaccination. The sequence came from an adult in good health. The CDR3 protein is CASSLVADQETQYF. Here the CDR3 DNA reads TGCGCCAGCAGCTTGGTGGCGGACCAAGAGACCCAGTACTTC. Drawing the rest from reference TRBV5-1 and TRBJ2-5, the complete variable domain is KAGVTQTPRYLIKTRGQQVTLSCSPISGHRSVSWYQQTPGQGLQFLFEYFSETQRNKGNFPGRFSGRQFSNSRSEMNVSTLELGDSALYLCASSLVADQETQYFGPGTRLLVL.